This T cell receptor beta chain came from a study of early T cells in non-severe SARS-CoV-2 infection. This clonotype was found a few times. TCRdb called the 5' RACE reads again in MiXCR, with one record for every CDR3 protein. The sample has 45,000 to 60,000 distinct CDR3 sequences; around 8.5% are singletons. This TCR was sampled from an adult who was a healthcare worker with PCR-confirmed SARS-CoV-2 infection or an uninfected control (not recorded which). The specimen was whole blood.

The CDR3 is CASSFEDTDTQYF. CDR3 sequence (DNA): TGCGCCAGCAGCTTTGAAGACACAGATACGCAGTATTTT. V usage is TRBV5-1 and J usage is TRBJ2-3, with no clear D. The CDR3 runs to 13 residues. Germline V gives CDR1 SGHRS, CDR2 YFSETQ. V lost 2 bases, J lost 2 bases, and 6 bases lay in between.